This T cell receptor beta chain derives from a study of T cells in localized non-small cell lung cancer. Study-level findings and limits: Tumor showed lower T cell clonality than uninvolved adjacent lung, where it was highest. Because only a single region of the tumor was sequenced, heterogeneity remains possible.

By its share, this clone is medium-sized. What it recognizes is unknown. V dropped 6 bases and J dropped 0 bases, with 9 bases sitting between them. Germline-derived CDR1 and CDR2 are MNHGY and SAAAGT. The CDR3 totals 13 residues. Using immunoSEQ multiplex PCR, the repertoire was profiled, and TCRdb retains in-frame clones only, with some absent. This repertoire shows about 2,400 clones, 23% found once; its top ten account for 6.5% to 9%. The sequence derives from a woman aged 40 to 75 with stage I squamous cell lung carcinoma. The specimen was lung tumor tissue, collected before any cancer treatment. J is TRBJ2-7 and V is TRBV6-8; a possible D gene is TRBD2 (5 bases). CDR3 loop: CASRHRDSYEQYF. CDR3 DNA: TGTGCCAGCAGACACCGGGACTCCTACGAGCAGTACTTC.